This T cell receptor beta chain was identified in a study of T cells in Graves' hyperthyroidism and ophthalmopathy. This clonotype came up many times. Its antigen is unidentified. Study-wide results and caveats: Through a model of 13 V-J features, ophthalmopathy was separated from stable hyperthyroidism.

Using RNA transcripts as the source, TCR beta CDR3 regions were amplified. With the HTBI primer set, the TCR CDR3 went through a first round of RT-PCR. TCRdb used MiXCR to reprocess the multiplex PCR reads, holding one entry per CDR3 protein. The sample yields around 540,000 distinct CDR3 sequences, around 45% seen once. This CDR3 has 14 amino acids. The germline CDR1 and CDR2 sequences are SEHNR and FQNEAQ (reference sequence). With 5 bases clipped from V and 6 bases from J, the junction kept 6 bases outside the gene matches. The sequencing sample was made of peripheral blood or thyroid tissue (not recorded which). The V gene is TRBV7-9, the J gene TRBJ1-2, with 10 bases that match TRBD1. The sequence was obtained from a woman between 18 and 29 years old with Graves' hyperthyroidism. CDR3 nucleotide sequence: TGTGCCAGCAGCGACGACAGGGGGCCCGATGGCTACACCTTC. Protein sequence: CASSDDRGPDGYTF.